This record covers a single TCR beta chain. TCRdb's copy holds only in-frame clones and misses some; the assay was immunoSEQ multiplex PCR. The sample shows about 340,000 clones, more than 60% of them seen only once. The sample belongs to a study of shared clonotypes between healthy human individuals. Study details: There were three CD4 naive, three CD4 memory, two CD8 naive and one CD8 memory plates per donor.

Caucasian adults living in Nashville, Tennessee, provided all samples. The CDR3 extends over 11 amino acids. With 5 bases clipped from V and 11 bases from J, the junction kept 6 bases outside the gene matches. Germline CDR1 reads SGHDT; CDR2 reads YYEEEE. The material sequenced was memory CD4+ T cells sorted from blood. Subset reported: CD45RA-negative fraction. The chain links TRBV5-6 to TRBJ1-1, with 7 bases matching TRBD1. The sequence came from a man aged 30 to 45 in good health. This CDR3 is CASRRGTDAFF. The CDR3 DNA follows: TGTGCCAGCAGACGGGGGACAGACGCTTTCTTT.